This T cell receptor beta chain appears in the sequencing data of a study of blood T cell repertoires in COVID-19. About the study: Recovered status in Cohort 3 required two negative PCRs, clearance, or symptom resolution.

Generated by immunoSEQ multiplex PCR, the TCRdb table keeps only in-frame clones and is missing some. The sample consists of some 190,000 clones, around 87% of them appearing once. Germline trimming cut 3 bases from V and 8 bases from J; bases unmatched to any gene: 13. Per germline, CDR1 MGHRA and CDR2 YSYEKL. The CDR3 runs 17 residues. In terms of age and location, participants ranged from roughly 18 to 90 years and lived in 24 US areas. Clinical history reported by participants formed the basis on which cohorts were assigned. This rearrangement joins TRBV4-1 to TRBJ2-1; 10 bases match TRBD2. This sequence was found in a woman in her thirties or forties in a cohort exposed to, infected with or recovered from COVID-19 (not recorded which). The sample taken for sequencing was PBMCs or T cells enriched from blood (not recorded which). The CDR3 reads CASSQAPAGGRTDEQFF. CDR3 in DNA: TGCGCCAGCAGCCAGGCCCCAGCGGGGGGGAGGACGGATGAGCAGTTCTTC.